This entry concerns a single T cell receptor (beta chain). The data are from a study of blood T cell repertoires in COVID-19. The authors' processing: Estimates of nucleated cell counts were drawn from the amplification of reference gene primers. This table comes from immunoSEQ multiplex PCR, and its TCRdb copy is limited to in-frame clones, with some not included. For V, J and clone size, that table is used; D and trimming come from the DNA. The table has more than 120,000 clones, approximately 84% seen once; the top ten hold under 5.5%. J lost 3 bases, V lost 5 bases, and 14 bases had no gene match. Germline CDR1 and CDR2: KGHDR and SFDVKD. This CDR3 spans 18 amino acids.

Sample: peripheral blood. V gene TRBV24-1 combines with J gene TRBJ2-2, with 7 bases fitting TRBD1. The clonotype was recovered from a human donor in a cohort sampled during active COVID-19. The CDR3, as DNA: TGTGCCACCAGTGTGGGCACAGGGGCCCCCCGGGACACCGGGGAGCTGTTTTTT. Protein sequence: CATSVGTGAPRDTGELFF.